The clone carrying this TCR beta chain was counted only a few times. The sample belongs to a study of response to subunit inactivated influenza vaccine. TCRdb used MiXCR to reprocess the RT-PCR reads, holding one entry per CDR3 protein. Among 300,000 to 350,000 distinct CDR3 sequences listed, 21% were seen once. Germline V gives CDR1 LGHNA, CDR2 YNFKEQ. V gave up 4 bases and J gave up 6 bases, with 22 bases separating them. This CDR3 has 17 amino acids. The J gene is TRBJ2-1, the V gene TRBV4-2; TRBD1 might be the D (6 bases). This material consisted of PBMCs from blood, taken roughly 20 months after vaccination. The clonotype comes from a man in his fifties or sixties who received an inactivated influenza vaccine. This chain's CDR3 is CASSRTLQGINSNEQFF. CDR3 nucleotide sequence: TGTGCCAGCAGCCGAACCTTACAGGGAATCAACTCCAATGAGCAGTTCTTC.